This entry lists 28 T cell receptor beta chains sequenced from one sample in a study of T cell changes during pregnancy in multiple sclerosis. Profiled with immunoSEQ multiplex PCR; TCRdb holds only in-frame clones, not every one. The sample records about 57,000 clones, 80% to 90% being singletons. Material: CD4+ T cells from peripheral blood mononuclear cells, obtained in the third trimester of pregnancy. The receptors shown here come from a female donor with multiple sclerosis, enrolled in a pregnancy study.

The chain is built from TRBV30 and TRBJ1-1; TRBD1 is a possible D gene (5 bases). The germline gives CDR1 GTSNPN, CDR2 SVGIG (reference sequence). The CDR3 runs 15 residues. V gave up 0 bases and J gave up 1 base, with 12 bases separating them. CDR3 coding DNA: TGTGCCTGGAGTGTGATCGACAGACCGAACACTGAAGCTTTCTTT. Translation gives CAWSVIDRPNTEAFF.

J is TRBJ1-2 and V is TRBV9; 10 nucleotides agree with TRBD1. Germline V lookup: CDR1 SGDLS, CDR2 YYNGEE. V shed 6 bases, J shed 6 bases, and the junction held 8 bases outside the gene matches. This CDR3 is 14 amino acids long. The CDR3 loop is CASKRGGQGHGYTF. The CDR3 DNA reads as TGTGCCAGCAAGCGAGGGGGACAGGGGCATGGCTACACCTTC. The variable domain in full, with the rest retrieved from reference TRBV9 and TRBJ1-2, is DSGVTQTPKHLITATGQRVTLRCSPRSGDLSVYWYQQSLDQGLQFLIQYYNGEERAKGNILERFSAQQFPDLHSELNLSSLELGDSALYFCASKRGGQGHGYTFGSGTRLTVV.

The rearrangement links TRBV18 to TRBJ2-1, with 8 bases fitting TRBD2. There are 15 residues in the CDR3. Unmatched junction bases numbered 1, after V lost 2 bases and J lost 1 base. Looked up from germline, CDR1 is KGHSH and CDR2 is LQKENI. In nucleotides, the CDR3 is TGTGCCAGCTCACCAAGCGGGAGTTCCTACAATGAGCAGTTCTTC. Translating it yields CASSPSGSSYNEQFF.

This clone was observed a handful of times. The gene calls are TRBV6-5 and TRBJ2-7; 7 bases agree with TRBD1. This CDR3 is built from 15 residues. The germline V gene has CDR1 MNHEY and CDR2 SVGAGI. Germline trimming cut 5 bases from V and 2 bases from J; bases unmatched to any gene: 9. The DNA of the CDR3 is TGTGCCAGCAGTCAGGGACAGCGAACTCCCTACGAGCAGTACTTC. Amino acid sequence: CASSQGQRTPYEQYF.

This sequence joins TRBV7-9 and TRBJ1-5; D might be TRBD1 (5 bases). Germline assignment: CDR1 SEHNR and CDR2 FQNEAQ (reference sequence). V was clipped by 3 bases and J by 5 bases, with 8 bases between them. The CDR3 runs to 13 residues. This CDR3 is CASSFQGDQPQHF. DNA for the CDR3: TGTGCCAGCAGCTTCCAGGGCGATCAGCCCCAGCATTTT.

The chain carries TRBV29-1 and TRBJ1-3, with unresolved D. Trimming left V 5 bases short and J 4 bases short, with 6 bases between. Looked up from germline, CDR1 is SQVTM and CDR2 is ANQGSEA. The CDR3 runs to 11 residues. The CDR3 DNA is TGCAGCGTTTCCCGGGGAAACACCATATATTTT. This translates into CSVSRGNTIYF.

The chain joins TRBV6-1 to TRBJ1-3; no firm D call. CDR3 length: 12 residues. With 3 bases removed from V and 4 bases from J, the gap between germline ends came to 4 bases. The V gene's germline CDR1 is MNHNS and CDR2 SASEGT. CDR3 loop: CASSDLGNTIYF. The CDR3 nucleotides read TGTGCCAGCAGTGACCTAGGAAACACCATATATTTT.

V and J are TRBV28 and TRBJ1-1; D is perhaps TRBD1 (6 bases). The CDR3 contains 15 residues. The germline V and J ends were trimmed by 5 bases and 5 bases, with 18 bases remaining between them. Germline-derived CDR1 and CDR2 are MDHEN and SYDVKM. The CDR3 DNA follows: TGTGCCAGCAGTCCCCTACAGGGTACCTTGACTGAAGCTTTCTTT. This codes for CASSPLQGTLTEAFF.

This clone was detected only once. V and J are TRBV2 and TRBJ1-5, with 7 bases lining up with TRBD1. The germline V gene has CDR1 SNHLY and CDR2 FYNNEI. This CDR3 is 16 amino acids long. The trim removed 2 bases at V and 4 bases at J, leaving 8 bases unmatched. In DNA form, the CDR3 reads TGTGCCAGCAGTGAACCGTCGGCCAGGGGGAATCAGCCCCAGCATTTT. Its translation: CASSEPSARGNQPQHF. The variable domain in full, with the rest retrieved from reference TRBV2 and TRBJ1-5, is EPEVTQTPSHQVTQMGQEVILRCVPISNHLYFYWYRQILGQKVEFLVSFYNNEISEKSEIFDDQFSVERPDGSNFTLKIRSTKLEDSAMYFCASSEPSARGNQPQHFGDGTRLSIL.

V and J are TRBV5-8 and TRBJ2-7; 9 nucleotides agree with TRBD2. Losses at the gene ends were 0 bases for V and 7 bases for J; bases not matched to a gene: 5. Germline V CDR1 and CDR2: SGHTS, YDEGEE. The length of the CDR3 is 14 residues. The CDR3 coding sequence is TGTGCCAGCAGCTTGGGCGGGAGGGCCAATGAGCAGTACTTC. Its translation is CASSLGGRANEQYF.

The CDR3 region has the DNA TGTGCCAGCAGTCGACAGGGGGAGATCACCGGGGAGCTGTTTTTT. This gives the protein CASSRQGEITGELFF. This sequence joins TRBV6-5 and TRBJ2-2; TRBD1 aligns across 9 bases. The V gene end was trimmed by 5 bases and the J gene end by 4 bases; junction bases not matched to a gene: 5. The CDR3 has 15 residues. Germline V gene lookup returns CDR1 MNHEY and CDR2 SVGAGI.

The chain uses TRBV6-5 and TRBJ1-3; D ambiguous. The germline V and J ends were trimmed by 0 bases and 1 base, with 10 bases remaining between them. CDR1 MNHEY and CDR2 SVGAGI come from the germline V gene. The CDR3 extends over 16 amino acids. CDR3 DNA: TGTGCCAGCAGTTACTCCGGCAGGTTGTCTGGAAACACCATATATTTT. This gives the protein CASSYSGRLSGNTIYF.

This chain links TRBV7-6 with TRBJ2-7, with 8 positions matching TRBD2. The J segment lost 2 bases and the V segment lost 1 base, leaving 7 bases of the junction unmatched. The germline gives CDR1 SGHVS, CDR2 FNYEAQ. The CDR3 sequence is 16 residues long. CDR3 in DNA: TGTGCCAGCAGCTTAGGGGGGACTAGTCTGGCCTACGAGCAGTACTTC. Amino acid sequence: CASSLGGTSLAYEQYF.

This clone was picked up a small number of times. The chain combines TRBV19 with TRBJ1-2; D may be TRBD1 (5 bases). V lost 0 bases and J 6 bases, leaving 11 bases between the germline ends. The CDR3 loop spans 14 amino acids. The germline V gene has CDR1 LNHDA and CDR2 SQIVND (reference sequence). This CDR3 is CASSIDAGTDGYTF. The CDR3 bases are TGTGCCAGTAGTATAGATGCCGGGACTGATGGCTACACCTTC.

The V gene is TRBV19, the J gene TRBJ1-3; 7 bases agree with TRBD1. Per the germline V gene, CDR1 is LNHDA and CDR2 is SQIVND (reference sequence). J lost 5 bases, V lost 5 bases, and 9 bases had no gene match. CDR3 length equals 15 residues. The CDR3 nucleotides are TGTGCCAGTAGTTCTACAGGGGATGGAAGAAACACCATATATTTT. This translates into CASSSTGDGRNTIYF.

The chain employs TRBV29-1 and TRBJ2-7; TRBD1 matches at 7 bases. The CDR3 extends over 13 amino acids. V shed 3 bases, J shed 7 bases, and the junction held 9 bases outside the gene matches. Germline CDR1 and CDR2: SQVTM and ANQGSEA. CDR3 sequence (DNA): TGCAGCGTTGAGAGGGGGCTAGGGGAAGAGCAGTACTTC. Protein sequence: CSVERGLGEEQYF.

The gene calls are TRBV13 and TRBJ2-3, with TRBD2 matching 12 bases. Per the germline V gene, CDR1 is PRHDT and CDR2 is FYEKMQ (reference sequence). V gave up 4 bases and J gave up 1 base; unmatched junction bases: 15. The CDR3 has 20 residues. The CDR3 DNA reads as TGTGCCAGCAGCTCTGGACTAGCGGGGTTCTCCCCCCTGGGCACAGATACGCAGTATTTT. Protein sequence: CASSSGLAGFSPLGTDTQYF.

V usage is TRBV7-9 and J usage is TRBJ1-4; 7 bases map to TRBD1. The germline gives CDR1 SEHNR, CDR2 FQNEAQ (reference sequence). The V gene end was trimmed by 5 bases and the J gene end by 5 bases; junction bases not matched to a gene: 5. The CDR3 loop spans 14 amino acids. The CDR3 nucleotides read TGTGCCAGCAGCGCCGGGACAGCAAATGAAAAACTGTTTTTT. Its protein is CASSAGTANEKLFF.

This clone appeared once. The chain has TRBV5-4 and TRBJ1-5; D remains ambiguous. V was pared by 0 bases and J by 0 bases, with 10 bases between. CDR3 length equals 16 residues. CDR1 is SGHNT and CDR2 is YYREEE in the germline V gene (reference sequence). The CDR3 loop is CASSLAQTHSNQPQHF. Here the CDR3 DNA reads TGTGCCAGCAGCTTGGCTCAGACTCATAGCAATCAGCCCCAGCATTTT.

V is TRBV6-5 and J is TRBJ1-2, with a tentative D call TRBD1 (6 bases). Germline V CDR1 and CDR2: MNHEY, SVGAGI. The CDR3 extends over 14 amino acids. V lost 6 bases and J lost 5, with 16 bases in between. The CDR3: CASRESGQPYGYTF. The CDR3 DNA follows: TGTGCCAGCAGGGAGAGCGGACAGCCTTATGGCTACACCTTC.

The chain couples TRBV6-1 to TRBJ1-1, with D hard to call. V was trimmed by 3 bases and J by 5 bases, leaving 13 bases between them. Germline V CDR1 and CDR2: MNHNS, SASEGT. This CDR3 has 14 residues. CDR3 in amino acids: CASSDPGRQTEAFF. CDR3 nucleotide sequence: TGTGCCAGCAGTGATCCCGGGAGGCAGACTGAAGCTTTCTTT.

J is TRBJ2-7 and V is TRBV19; 9 bases are shared with TRBD1. Trimming removed 6 bases from V and 2 bases from J; junction bases left unmatched: 8. The CDR3 has 15 residues. From germline, CDR1 is LNHDA and CDR2 SQIVND (reference sequence). This CDR3 is CASSPYGTGTYEQYF. CDR3 nucleotide sequence: TGTGCCAGTAGCCCTTATGGGACAGGGACCTACGAGCAGTACTTC.

V usage is TRBV7-9 and J usage is TRBJ1-1, with 8 nucleotides matching TRBD1. This CDR3 contains 14 residues. V lost 7 bases to trimming and J lost 4 bases; unmatched junction nucleotides: 8. The germline V gene has CDR1 SEHNR and CDR2 FQNEAQ (reference sequence). The CDR3 sequence is CASNGQGGGTEAFF. CDR3 coding DNA: TGTGCCAGCAACGGACAGGGAGGCGGCACTGAAGCTTTCTTT. Filled out from reference TRBV7-9 and TRBJ1-1, the complete variable domain reads DTGVSQNPRHKITKRGQNVTFRCDPISEHNRLYWYRQTLGQGPEFLTYFQNEAQLEKSRLLSDRFSAERPKGSFSTLEIQRTEQGDSAMYLCASNGQGGGTEAFFGQGTRLTVV.

The count of this clone is one. The chain has TRBV18 and TRBJ1-1; D gene unclear. CDR1 KGHSH and CDR2 LQKENI come from the germline V gene. The V and J ends lost 3 bases and 3 bases respectively, with 8 bases between them. The CDR3 spans 13 residues. For the CDR3, the DNA is TGTGCCAGCTCACCCTCACGCGACACTGAAGCTTTCTTT. It is translated as CASSPSRDTEAFF.

This chain links TRBV5-1 with TRBJ2-1, with a possible D match to TRBD1 (6 bases). Germline CDR1 and CDR2: SGHRS and YFSETQ. The CDR3 spans 11 residues. With 0 bases removed from V and 14 bases from J, the gap between germline ends came to 9 bases. In nucleotides, the CDR3 is TGCGCCAGCAGCTTGGGGGGGCAAGAGTTCTTC. Protein: CASSLGGQEFF.

CDR3 nucleotide sequence: TGCGCCAGCCAGGGGGGTAGTAGGGTCACTGAAGCTTTCTTT. This codes for CASQGGSRVTEAFF. The chain uses TRBV10-2 and TRBJ1-1, with 7 bases aligning to TRBD1. J lost 4 bases, V lost 8 bases, and 10 bases had no gene match. The length of the CDR3 is 14 residues. Germline V gene sequence: CDR1 WSHSY, CDR2 SAAADI.

V gene TRBV6-6 combines with J gene TRBJ1-6; D gene ambiguous. The V end was cut by 6 bases, the J end by 10 bases, with 16 bases between. The V gene's germline CDR1 is MNHNY and CDR2 SVGAGI (reference sequence). This CDR3 region has 14 residues. This CDR3 reads CASSDPAAQSPLHF. CDR3 nucleotide sequence: TGTGCCAGCAGCGATCCGGCAGCGCAATCACCCCTCCACTTT.

The chain uses TRBV29-1 and TRBJ2-3; perhaps TRBD1 as D (5 bases). From germline, CDR1 is SQVTM and CDR2 ANQGSEA. The CDR3 loop spans 14 amino acids. The V end lost 6 bases, the J end lost 1 base, and 14 bases lay between the germline ends. CDR3 residues: CSVGKRQRTDTQYF. The CDR3 DNA sequence: TGCAGCGTGGGGAAGAGACAGCGCACAGATACGCAGTATTTT.